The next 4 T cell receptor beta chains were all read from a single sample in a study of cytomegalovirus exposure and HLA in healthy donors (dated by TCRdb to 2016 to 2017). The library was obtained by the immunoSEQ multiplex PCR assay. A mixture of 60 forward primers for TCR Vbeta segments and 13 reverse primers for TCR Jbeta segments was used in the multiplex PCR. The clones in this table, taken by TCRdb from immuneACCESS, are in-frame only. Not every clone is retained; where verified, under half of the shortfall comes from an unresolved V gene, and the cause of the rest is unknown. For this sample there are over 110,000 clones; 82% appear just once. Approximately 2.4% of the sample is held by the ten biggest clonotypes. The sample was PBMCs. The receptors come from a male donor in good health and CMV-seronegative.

CDR3 residues: CASSEQIAGGPHNEQFF. The CDR3 DNA follows: TGTGCCAGCAGTGAACAGATAGCGGGAGGGCCCCACAATGAGCAGTTCTTC. The chain recombines TRBV6-1 with TRBJ2-1; TRBD2 matches 11 bases. Losses at the gene ends were 2 bases for V and 5 bases for J; bases not matched to a gene: 8. The germline CDR1 and CDR2 sequences are MNHNS and SASEGT. The CDR3 covers 17 residues.

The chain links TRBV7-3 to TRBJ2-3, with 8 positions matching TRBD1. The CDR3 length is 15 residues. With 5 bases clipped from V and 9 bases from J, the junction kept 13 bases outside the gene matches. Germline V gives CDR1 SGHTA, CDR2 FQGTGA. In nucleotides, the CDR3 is TGTGCCAGCAGCATCTCCACCGGGACAGGTAGCACGCAGTATTTT. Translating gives CASSISTGTGSTQYF.

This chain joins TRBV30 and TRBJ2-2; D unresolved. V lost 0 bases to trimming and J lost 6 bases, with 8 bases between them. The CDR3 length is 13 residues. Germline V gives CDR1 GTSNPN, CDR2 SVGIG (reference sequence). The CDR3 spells CAWSVLNSGELFF. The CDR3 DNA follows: TGTGCCTGGAGTGTACTAAATTCCGGGGAGCTGTTTTTT.

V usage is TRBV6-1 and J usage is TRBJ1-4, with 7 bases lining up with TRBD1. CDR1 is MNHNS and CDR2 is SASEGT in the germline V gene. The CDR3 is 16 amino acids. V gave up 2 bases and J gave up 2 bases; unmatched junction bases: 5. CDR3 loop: CASSERQGSTNEKLFF. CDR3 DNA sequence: TGTGCCAGCAGTGAAAGACAGGGCTCTACTAATGAAAAACTGTTTTTT.